The following is a TCR beta chain sequence with its context. This sample was taken from a study of blood T cell repertoires in COVID-19. About the research overall: The origin of the acute and convalescent COVID-19 samples was the United States, Italy and Spain. Sources were T cells, B-cell-depleted T cells, or PBMCs; the material itself was cDNA or gDNA.

V was cut by 5 bases and J by 5 bases, with 15 bases left in between. This CDR3 comprises 14 residues. Germline V gene lookup returns CDR1 MNHEY and CDR2 SVGAGI. Per the original data handling: Amplification of reference gene primers provided the estimated nucleated cell counts. Profiled with immunoSEQ multiplex PCR; TCRdb holds only in-frame clones, not every one. That table gives V, J and clone size, and the DNA gave D and trimming. The sample lists 70,000 or so clones, about 70% occurring once. Sample: peripheral blood. J is TRBJ1-1 and V is TRBV6-5; perhaps TRBD1 as D (5 bases). This sequence was found in a woman between 70 and 85 years old with acute or convalescent COVID-19. CDR3 DNA sequence: TGTGCCAGCAGTCTCGACAGAGTACAAACTGAAGCTTTCTTT. Translating it yields CASSLDRVQTEAFF.